This T cell receptor (beta chain) was sequenced for a study of T cell changes during pregnancy in multiple sclerosis. Clones were sequenced by immunoSEQ multiplex PCR, and TCRdb holds only the in-frame ones, with some missing. This sample carries under 55,000 clones, 85% to 95% of them seen once, and the ten largest clones take under 0.95%. The CDR3 contains 11 residues. The germline CDR1 and CDR2 sequences are DFQATT and SNEGSKA (reference sequence). V and J are TRBV20-1 and TRBJ2-5, with D possibly matching TRBD2 (6 bases). This clonotype was obtained from a female donor with multiple sclerosis, enrolled in a pregnancy study. The sample was CD4+ T cells from peripheral blood mononuclear cells, taken in the third trimester of pregnancy. The CDR3: CSGGDAETQYF. The CDR3 region has the DNA TGCAGCGGCGGGGATGCGGAGACCCAGTACTTC.